These 26 T cell receptor beta chains were all obtained from the same sample, sequenced in a study of yellow fever vaccine responses in identical twins (dated by TCRdb to 2017 to 2018). Library preparation employed RT-PCR. Sequencing instrument: Illumina HiSeq 2500. TCRdb reprocessed the public reads (quality trimming at Q25 with fastp, clone calling with MiXCR) and kept in-frame beta chains. Each record represents a unique CDR3 protein, reported with the most common genes and DNA among its rows. The sample contains about 34,000 distinct CDR3 sequences, 50% to 75% of them found a single time. Roughly 4.7% of the sample is held by the ten biggest clonotypes. The sample in question was T cells from blood (PBMCs), unsorted or a sorted subset (not recorded which), obtained before or after yellow fever vaccination (not recorded which). All receptors derive from a young woman who received the yellow fever vaccine. Donor details come from another sample of the same person, matched by shared clones.

J is TRBJ1-1 and V is TRBV11-1, with D hard to call. From germline, CDR1 is SGHAT and CDR2 FQDESV (reference sequence). The CDR3 covers 14 residues. Trimming removed 2 bases from V and 0 bases from J, with 7 bases in between. In nucleotides, the CDR3 is TGTGCCAGCAGCTTACTACTCTTGAACACTGAAGCTTTCTTT. Translating gives CASSLLLLNTEAFF.

CDR3 protein: CASSLSGKYGTGELFF. As DNA, the CDR3 is TGTGCCAGCAGCCTTAGCGGGAAGTACGGCACCGGGGAGCTGTTTTTT. The chain has TRBV7-6 and TRBJ2-2, with TRBD2 matching over 8 bases. Germline assignment: CDR1 SGHVS and CDR2 FNYEAQ. The trim removed 5 bases at V and 4 bases at J, leaving 9 bases unmatched. CDR3 size: 16 residues.

The rearrangement links TRBV5-4 to TRBJ2-1; TRBD2 is a possible D gene (6 bases). In germline, CDR1 is SGHNT, CDR2 YYREEE (reference sequence). The CDR3 covers 13 residues. V was clipped by 1 base and J by 7 bases, with 9 bases between them. The CDR3 DNA reads as TGTGCCAGCAGCTTGATGGGGAGGAATGAGCAGTTCTTC. Translated: CASSLMGRNEQFF.

This clonotype occurred once. The J gene is TRBJ2-1, the V gene TRBV2; the D is unclear. Between the trimmed V and J ends, which lost 4 bases and 3 bases, there was a span of 7 bases. CDR3 size: 13 residues. Germline values: CDR1 SNHLY, CDR2 FYNNEI. This CDR3 reads CASSGLYYNEQFF. CDR3 in DNA: TGTGCCAGCAGTGGTCTATACTACAATGAGCAGTTCTTC.

The chain employs TRBV11-3 and TRBJ2-7; TRBD2 matches at 7 bases. Germline V CDR1 and CDR2: SGHNT, YENEEA. This CDR3 is built from 13 residues. Trimming removed 4 bases from V and 7 bases from J; junction bases left unmatched: 7. The CDR3 DNA is TGTGCCAGCAGCTCCCACCGGGGGGAGGAGCAGTACTTC. Residues: CASSSHRGEEQYF. The full variable domain, with the rest looked up from reference TRBV11-3 and TRBJ2-7, is EAGVVQSPRYKIIEKKQPVAFWCNPISGHNTLYWYLQNLGQGPELLIRYENEEAVDDSQLPKDRFSAERLKGVDSTLKIQPAELGDSAVYLCASSSHRGEEQYFGPGTRLTVT.

This rearrangement joins TRBV12-3 or TRBV12-4 to TRBJ2-1; D may correspond to TRBD1 or TRBD2 (7 bases each). CDR3 length: 14 residues. The germline V and J ends were trimmed by 3 bases and 10 bases, with 16 bases remaining between them. The CDR3, as DNA: TGTGCCAGCAGTTTCTTGTCAGGGGGGGGGGAGCAGTTCTTC. Its translation: CASSFLSGGGEQFF.

The chain is built from TRBV18 and TRBJ2-7, with 9 bases that match TRBD2. The CDR3 runs 18 residues. CDR1 and CDR2 (germline): KGHSH, LQKENI. V lost 1 base, J lost 4 bases, and 14 bases stayed unmatched. This chain's CDR3 is CASSPLGAGGPSAYEQYF. DNA of the CDR3: TGTGCCAGCTCACCACTCGGCGCGGGAGGGCCGTCGGCTTACGAGCAGTACTTC.

The chain recombines TRBV7-6 with TRBJ2-1; tentative D call: TRBD2 (6 bases). The CDR3 extends over 13 amino acids. The V end was cut by 5 bases, the J end by 9 bases, with 14 bases between. The germline CDR1 and CDR2 sequences are SGHVS and FNYEAQ. This CDR3 is CASSHRLETEQFF. The DNA of the CDR3 is TGTGCCAGCAGCCACCGACTAGAAACTGAGCAGTTCTTC.

In this sample, this clonotype turned up once. This chain uses TRBV12-3 or TRBV12-4 with TRBJ2-1, with D unclear. The CDR3 is 15 amino acids. V gave up 1 base and J gave up 5 bases, with 12 bases separating them. The CDR3 DNA reads TGTGCCAGCAGTTTAGAGAGGACGGTAAACAATGAGCAGTTCTTC. Translation: CASSLERTVNNEQFF.

This clonotype was detected only a few times. At one end, the junction sequence differs from germline, possibly due to a read error. This sequence joins TRBV28 and TRBJ1-5; TRBD1 might be the D (6 bases). The CDR3 contains 15 residues. The germline CDR1 and CDR2 sequences are MDHEN and SYDVKM. The CDR3 DNA follows: TGTGCCAGCACCATTTATGCTAGGGGGAGTCAGTCCCAGCATTTT. It encodes CASTIYARGSQSQHF. Filled out from reference TRBV28 and TRBJ1-5, the complete variable domain reads DVKVTQSSRYLVKRTGEKVFLECVQDMDHENMFWYRQDPGLGLRLIYFSYDVKMKEKGDIPEGYSVSREKKERFSLILESASTNQTSMYLCASTIYARGSQSQHFGDGTRLSIL.

The J gene is TRBJ1-6, the V gene TRBV7-8, with 7 bases identical to TRBD1. This CDR3 region has 15 residues. The V segment lost 3 bases and the J segment 8 bases; nucleotides outside the gene matches: 7. CDR1 and CDR2 from the germline V gene are SGHVS and FQNEAQ. The CDR3 sequence is CASSFRDSFDSPLHF. Here the CDR3 DNA reads TGTGCCAGCAGCTTCCGGGACAGCTTTGATTCACCCCTCCACTTT.

This clonotype appeared a few times. The J gene is TRBJ1-1, the V gene TRBV21-1. TRBV21-1 represents a pseudogene. The CDR3 is 13 residues long. In nucleotides, the CDR3 is TGTGCCAGCAGCTACCCTTGGGTTTCTCGGGCTTTCTTT. It yields the protein CASSYPWVSRAFF.

The chain recombines TRBV6-1 with TRBJ2-3; the D gene is possibly TRBD1 (6 bases). The CDR3 totals 14 residues. V was trimmed by 7 bases and J by 4 bases, leaving 15 bases between them. CDR1 and CDR2 from the germline V gene are MNHNS and SASEGT. CDR3 bases: TGTGCCAGCACGATCCAGGGGCTGTCAGATACGCAGTATTTT. Translation: CASTIQGLSDTQYF.

In DNA, the CDR3 is TGTGCCAGCAGCTCGGGACACACAGATACGCAGTATTTT. This encodes CASSSGHTDTQYF. The chain is built from TRBV5-4 and TRBJ2-3; maybe TRBD1 (6 bases). Germline-derived CDR1 and CDR2 are SGHNT and YYREEE (reference sequence). The V and J ends lost 3 bases and 2 bases respectively, with 7 bases between them. The CDR3 contains 13 residues.

The chain employs TRBV7-6 and TRBJ2-1, with 8 bases fitting TRBD2. The CDR3 length is 16 residues. Trimming cost V 3 bases and J 6 bases; bases outside gene matches: 10. Germline assignment: CDR1 SGHVS and CDR2 FNYEAQ. The CDR3: CASSFQGAGGFNEQFF. The CDR3 DNA is TGTGCCAGCAGCTTCCAGGGTGCGGGGGGTTTCAATGAGCAGTTCTTC.

In its sample, this clonotype was seen once. The chain combines TRBV20-1 with TRBJ2-7, with a tentative D call TRBD1 (7 bases). Trimming pared 3 bases from V and 6 bases from J, leaving 12 bases between. The CDR3 is 12 amino acids. The germline V gene has CDR1 DFQATT and CDR2 SNEGSKA (reference sequence). The CDR3 loop is CSASGGGAEQYV. The CDR3 coding sequence is TGCAGTGCTAGTGGAGGGGGCGCCGAGCAGTACGTC.

The rearrangement joins TRBV7-2 to TRBJ1-2; D ambiguous. Per germline, CDR1 SGHTA and CDR2 FQGNSA. The CDR3 has 13 amino acids. V dropped 1 base and J dropped 8 bases, with 11 bases sitting between them. The CDR3 sequence: CASSLGQVVGYTF. CDR3 nucleotides: TGTGCCAGCAGCTTAGGGCAGGTGGTGGGCTACACCTTC.

The genes are TRBV11-1 and TRBJ1-1; tentative D call: TRBD1 (5 bases). The CDR3 loop spans 15 amino acids. Trimming left V 1 base short and J 5 bases short, with 14 bases between. Germline V gives CDR1 SGHAT, CDR2 FQDESV (reference sequence). The CDR3 nucleotides are TGTGCCAGCAGCTTAGTAGTGGGGCCGGGTACTGAAGCTTTCTTT. Its protein is CASSLVVGPGTEAFF.

The chain joins TRBV24-1 to TRBJ2-3, with D unclear. V shed 7 bases and J shed 2 bases, with 9 bases lying between them. The CDR3 consists of 13 residues. Germline CDR1 is KGHDR and CDR2 is SFDVKD. In nucleotides, the CDR3 is TGTGCCACCAGCGCTCGCCCCACAGATACGCAGTATTTT. Amino acids: CATSARPTDTQYF.

The chain couples TRBV12-3 or TRBV12-4 to TRBJ1-1, with D perhaps TRBD1 (6 bases). V lost 3 bases and J lost 3, with 8 bases in between. This CDR3 has 13 amino acids. The CDR3 DNA sequence: TGTGCCAGCAGTTTCAGGGGTTACACTGAAGCTTTCTTT. It yields the protein CASSFRGYTEAFF.

A few counts support this clonotype. The chain recombines TRBV19 with TRBJ1-1, with a weak D call TRBD1 (6 bases). Germline V lookup: CDR1 LNHDA, CDR2 SQIVND (reference sequence). V lost 7 bases to trimming and J lost 4 bases, with 16 bases between them. This CDR3 has 14 amino acids. The CDR3 spells CASKVSGTLTEAFF. The CDR3 nucleotides are TGTGCCAGTAAAGTCTCCGGGACACTCACTGAAGCTTTCTTT.

This clonotype was recorded a few times. The J gene is TRBJ2-7, the V gene TRBV2; D gene uncertain. The V gene's germline CDR1 is SNHLY and CDR2 FYNNEI. There are 13 residues in the CDR3. V was shortened by 6 bases and J by 2 bases, with 11 bases between the two germline ends. In nucleotides, the CDR3 is TGTGCCAGCAGGAAGGACGGAACCTACGAGCAGTACTTC. This sequence encodes CASRKDGTYEQYF.

V gene TRBV11-3 combines with J gene TRBJ2-7; no reliable D call. The germline CDR1 and CDR2 sequences are SGHNT and YENEEA. Trimming took 0 bases from V and 4 from J, leaving 10 bases between them. The CDR3 spans 14 residues. CDR3 coding DNA: TGTGCCAGCAGCTTAGATCTGGTAGAATACGAGCAGTACTTC. Residues: CASSLDLVEYEQYF.

This clonotype came up a few times. V usage is TRBV19 and J usage is TRBJ1-1; D perhaps matches TRBD1 (6 bases). There are 14 residues in the CDR3. V lost 5 bases to trimming and J lost 5 bases, with 15 bases between them. Germline CDR1 is LNHDA and CDR2 is SQIVND (reference sequence). The CDR3 loop reads CASSLQQGRTEAFF. The DNA for the CDR3 is TGTGCCAGTAGTTTACAACAGGGAAGGACTGAAGCTTTCTTT.

The rearrangement uses TRBV12-3 or TRBV12-4 and TRBJ2-1; D assignment may be TRBD1 or TRBD2 (6 bases each). The V end lost 3 bases, the J end lost 5 bases, and 11 bases lay between the germline ends. The CDR3 is 14 amino acids. The CDR3 nucleotides are TGTGCCAGCAGTTTGAACGGGGGCCACAATGAGCAGTTCTTC. Amino acid sequence: CASSLNGGHNEQFF.

V gene TRBV6-1 combines with J gene TRBJ2-5; D is possibly TRBD1 (6 bases). V lost 5 bases to trimming and J lost 2 bases, with 9 bases between them. Germline-derived CDR1 and CDR2 are MNHNS and SASEGT. The CDR3 contains 13 residues. The CDR3 here is CASSRGGQETQYF. In nucleotides, the CDR3 is TGTGCCAGCAGTAGAGGGGGACAAGAGACCCAGTACTTC.